These 21 T cell receptor beta chains share one sample of origin, sequenced in a study of blood T cell repertoires in COVID-19. TCRdb's copy holds only in-frame clones and misses some; the assay was immunoSEQ multiplex PCR. The sample lists about 440,000 clones; 70% to 90% were seen once. Sequencing used PBMCs or T cells enriched from blood (not recorded which). The receptors stem from a woman younger than 30 with acute COVID-19.

The rearrangement uses TRBV6-1 and TRBJ1-2; 7 bases line up with TRBD1. The CDR3 extends over 17 amino acids. Germline V CDR1 and CDR2: MNHNS, SASEGT. Losses at the gene ends were 2 bases for V and 5 bases for J; bases not matched to a gene: 14. CDR3 sequence reads: CASSERVGTARRYGYTF. For the CDR3, the DNA is TGTGCCAGCAGTGAAAGGGTCGGGACAGCAAGGAGATATGGCTACACCTTC.

V is TRBV27 and J is TRBJ1-5; D is uncertain. Trimming took 5 bases from V and 3 from J, leaving 11 bases between them. The CDR3 extends over 14 amino acids. Germline V lookup: CDR1 MNHEY, CDR2 SMNVEV (reference sequence). The CDR3 loop reads CASSPATINQPQHF. The CDR3, as DNA: TGTGCCAGCAGTCCGGCGACAATCAATCAGCCCCAGCATTTT.

This rearrangement joins TRBV20-1 to TRBJ1-6, with a possible D match to TRBD1 (5 bases). Germline assignment: CDR1 DFQATT and CDR2 SNEGSKA (reference sequence). V lost 3 bases, J lost 4 bases, and 22 bases lay in between. This CDR3 contains 18 residues. The CDR3, as DNA: TGCAGTGCTAGTGCCACGGAGGATGGGGGGTGGTATAATTCACCCCTCCACTTT. It specifies CSASATEDGGWYNSPLHF.

The chain combines TRBV7-9 with TRBJ1-1; D is uncertain. The V end was cut by 5 bases, the J end by 6 bases, with 7 bases between. The germline V gene encodes CDR1 SEHNR and CDR2 FQNEAQ (reference sequence). CDR3 size: 11 residues. In nucleotides, the CDR3 is TGTGCCAGCAGCCCCGCGGCTGAAGCTTTCTTT. It yields the protein CASSPAAEAFF.

This sequence joins TRBV5-1 and TRBJ1-1; D remains unclear. CDR1 is SGHRS and CDR2 is YFSETQ in the germline V gene. The CDR3 runs 16 residues. V was cut by 2 bases and J by 0 bases, with 14 bases left in between. Written as DNA, the CDR3 is TGCGCCAGCAGCTTCTCGGGTTTAAACATGAACACTGAAGCTTTCTTT. Amino acids: CASSFSGLNMNTEAFF.

V gene TRBV28 combines with J gene TRBJ2-2, with 7 bases aligning to TRBD1. The V gene end was trimmed by 10 bases and the J gene end by 4 bases; junction bases not matched to a gene: 9. Germline assignment: CDR1 MDHEN and CDR2 SYDVKM. The CDR3 has 14 residues. This CDR3 reads CATQTGLSTGELFF. The CDR3 coding sequence is TGTGCCACCCAGACAGGGTTGTCCACCGGGGAGCTGTTTTTT.

The chain has TRBV14 and TRBJ2-2, with a possible D match to TRBD1 (6 bases). Per germline, CDR1 SGHDN and CDR2 FVKESK. Trimming shortened V by 4 bases and J by 7 bases, and 10 bases separated the two germline ends. The CDR3 contains 13 residues. The DNA of the CDR3 is TGTGCCAGCAGCCCTACAGGGCTCGGGGAGCTGTTTTTT. Translated: CASSPTGLGELFF.

This clone appeared a few times. This chain connects TRBV6-2 or TRBV6-3 to TRBJ1-6; 9 positions agree with TRBD1. This CDR3 region has 16 residues. CDR1 MNHEY and CDR2 SVGEGT come from the germline V gene. J gave up 7 bases and V 4 bases, and 8 bases lay outside the gene matches. CDR3 bases: TGTGCCAGCAGTTTCTCCAGACAGGGGGAAAATTCACCCCTCCACTTT. This codes for CASSFSRQGENSPLHF.

The gene calls are TRBV19 and TRBJ2-6; 7 bases line up with TRBD2. J lost 2 bases, V lost 2 bases, and 0 bases had no gene match. CDR1 and CDR2 (germline): LNHDA, SQIVND (reference sequence). The CDR3 covers 15 residues. This CDR3 reads CASSIREAGANVLTF. The CDR3 coding sequence is TGTGCCAGTAGTATACGGGAGGCTGGGGCCAACGTCCTGACTTTC. Full variable domain (remainder filled in from reference TRBV19 and TRBJ2-6): DGGITQSPKYLFRKEGQNVTLSCEQNLNHDAMYWYRQDPGQGLRLIYYSQIVNDFQKGDIAEGYSVSREKKESFPLTVTSAQKNPTAFYLCASSIREAGANVLTFGAGSRLTVL.

This chain connects TRBV5-6 to TRBJ2-1; 8 bases are a match to TRBD1. Losses at the gene ends were 3 bases for V and 6 bases for J; bases not matched to a gene: 5. The CDR3 extends over 14 amino acids. Germline CDR1 reads SGHDT; CDR2 reads YYEEEE. The CDR3 nucleotides are TGTGCCAGCAGCTCCGGGACAGGATTCAATGAGCAGTTCTTC. Residues: CASSSGTGFNEQFF.

The genes are TRBV3-1 (or the pseudogene TRBV3-2) and TRBJ2-7; the match to TRBD1 covers 10 bases. The CDR3 is made up of 15 amino acids. Trimming at V came to 2 bases and at J to 5 bases, leaving 6 bases not matched to a gene. In germline, CDR1 is LGHDT, CDR2 YNNKEL (reference sequence). CDR3 loop: CASSQPGTGEDEQYF. Here the CDR3 DNA reads TGTGCCAGCAGCCAACCGGGGACAGGGGAGGACGAGCAGTACTTC.

The chain uses TRBV5-4 and TRBJ2-1, with 11 bases matching TRBD1. The V and J ends lost 4 bases and 9 bases, in that order; junction bases with no gene match: 9. Per the germline V gene, CDR1 is SGHNT and CDR2 is YYREEE (reference sequence). The CDR3 sequence is 15 residues long. The CDR3 here is CASSPGQGDLGEQFF. CDR3 nucleotide sequence: TGTGCCAGCAGCCCGGGACAGGGGGATCTGGGTGAGCAGTTCTTC. The full variable domain, with the rest looked up from reference TRBV5-4 and TRBJ2-1, is ETGVTQSPTHLIKTRGQQVTLRCSSQSGHNTVSWYQQALGQGPQFIFQYYREEENGRGNFPPRFSGLQFPNYSSELNVNALELDDSALYLCASSPGQGDLGEQFFGPGTRLTVL.

This clone was seen a single time. The chain recombines TRBV5-8 with TRBJ1-2, with 9 bases identical to TRBD1. The CDR3 covers 15 residues. The junction had 9 bases not matched to a gene; V was cut back by 3 bases and J by 6 bases. In germline, CDR1 is SGHTS, CDR2 YDEGEE. The CDR3 nucleotides are TGTGCCAGCAGCTCCCCACAGGGGGCCTCCAATGGCTACACCTTC. Protein: CASSSPQGASNGYTF.

This sequence joins TRBV2 and TRBJ2-1; possibly TRBD1 for D (5 bases). Germline assignment: CDR1 SNHLY and CDR2 FYNNEI. V was pared by 4 bases and J by 10 bases, with 8 bases between. The CDR3 covers 11 residues. The CDR3 bases are TGTGCCAGCAGTGTCACAGGAGAGCAGTTCTTC. Protein: CASSVTGEQFF.

The chain joins TRBV6-2 or TRBV6-3 to TRBJ1-6; D gene uncertain. Trimming took off 2 bases at V and 9 bases at J, with 8 bases between the two ends. CDR1 and CDR2 (germline): MNHEY, SVGEGT. The CDR3 runs 13 residues. The CDR3 spells CASSYEEGSPLHF. The CDR3 region has the DNA TGTGCCAGCAGTTACGAGGAAGGTTCACCCCTCCACTTT.

The chain joins TRBV19 to TRBJ1-5, with TRBD1 matching 12 bases. V trimming: 4 bases; J trimming: 1 base; junction bases outside the gene matches: 2. Looked up from germline, CDR1 is LNHDA and CDR2 is SQIVND (reference sequence). This CDR3 contains 16 residues. The CDR3: CASSSGTGGSNQPQHF. CDR3 in DNA: TGTGCCAGTAGTAGCGGGACAGGGGGCAGCAATCAGCCCCAGCATTTT.

This clone was picked up a small number of times. This chain joins TRBV6-4 and TRBJ2-1; 8 nucleotides agree with TRBD2. The CDR3 contains 15 residues. The J segment lost 15 bases and the V segment lost 3 bases, leaving 16 bases of the junction unmatched. Germline lookup yields CDR1 MRHNA and CDR2 SNTAGT. CDR3 residues: CASSESTGGPFVRFF. The CDR3 bases are TGTGCCAGCAGTGAGTCGACGGGGGGGCCTTTTGTGCGGTTCTTC.

This chain connects TRBV6-2 or TRBV6-3 to TRBJ2-4; 12 bases map to TRBD1. Looked up from germline, CDR1 is MNHEY and CDR2 is SVGEGT. The V segment lost 3 bases and the J segment 8 bases; nucleotides outside the gene matches: 11. This CDR3 is built from 17 residues. The CDR3 DNA is TGTGCCAGCAGTTATAGGGACAGGGGGCTACCTTTTGACATTCAGTACTTC. It translates to CASSYRDRGLPFDIQYF.

Here the CDR3 DNA reads TGTGCCAGCAGCAATGGACTAGCGGGTTACACAGATACGCAGTATTTT. Protein: CASSNGLAGYTDTQYF. The chain joins TRBV9 to TRBJ2-3; 11 bases line up with TRBD2. Germline lookup yields CDR1 SGDLS and CDR2 YYNGEE. V gave up 4 bases and J gave up 2 bases; unmatched junction bases: 6. There are 16 residues in the CDR3.

The chain combines TRBV28 with TRBJ2-7; D call uncertain. The CDR3 totals 13 residues. Germline V gives CDR1 MDHEN, CDR2 SYDVKM. V lost 3 bases to trimming and J lost 7 bases, with 13 bases between them. CDR3 amino acids: CASSFFPSREQYF. CDR3 in DNA: TGTGCCAGCAGTTTCTTCCCAAGCCGAGAGCAGTACTTC.

V usage is TRBV5-4 and J usage is TRBJ2-7; TRBD2 matches 8 bases. The germline CDR1 and CDR2 sequences are SGHNT and YYREEE (reference sequence). The CDR3 length is 14 residues. J was trimmed by 4 bases and V by 0 bases; bases with no gene match: 3. CDR3 coding DNA: TGTGCCAGCAGCTTGGAAGCGGGAGATTACGAGCAGTACTTC. Translation: CASSLEAGDYEQYF.